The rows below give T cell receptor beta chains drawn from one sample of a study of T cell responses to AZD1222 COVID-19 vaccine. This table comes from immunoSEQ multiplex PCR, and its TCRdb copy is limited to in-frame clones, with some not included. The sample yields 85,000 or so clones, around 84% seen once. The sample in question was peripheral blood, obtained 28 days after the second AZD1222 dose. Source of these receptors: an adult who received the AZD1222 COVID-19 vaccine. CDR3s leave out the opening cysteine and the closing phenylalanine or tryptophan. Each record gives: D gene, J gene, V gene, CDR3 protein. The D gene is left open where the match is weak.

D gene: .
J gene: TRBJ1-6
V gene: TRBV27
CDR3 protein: ASSFGVRGATYNSPLH

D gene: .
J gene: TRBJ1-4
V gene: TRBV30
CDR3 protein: AWSVVWGEKLF

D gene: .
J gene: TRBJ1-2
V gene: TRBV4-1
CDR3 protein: ASSQDPGAGGYT

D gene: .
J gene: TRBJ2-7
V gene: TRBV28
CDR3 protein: ASSVSYEQY

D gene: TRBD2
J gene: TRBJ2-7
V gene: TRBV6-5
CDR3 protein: ASSFGTSGPYEQY

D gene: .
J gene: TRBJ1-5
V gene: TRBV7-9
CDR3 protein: ASSRDTNQPQH

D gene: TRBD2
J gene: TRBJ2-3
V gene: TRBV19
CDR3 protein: ASSTGTSGVNTQY

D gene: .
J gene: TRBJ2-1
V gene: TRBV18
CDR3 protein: ASSPPGREEQF

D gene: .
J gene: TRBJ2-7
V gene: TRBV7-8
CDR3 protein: ASSFTRVRLYEQY

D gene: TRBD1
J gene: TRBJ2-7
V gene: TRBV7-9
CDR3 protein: ASSSPGQGLGQY

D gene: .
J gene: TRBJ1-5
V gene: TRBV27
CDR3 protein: ASSFGGRNQPQH

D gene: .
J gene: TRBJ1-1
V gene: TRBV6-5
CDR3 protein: ASRPPGSSTEAF

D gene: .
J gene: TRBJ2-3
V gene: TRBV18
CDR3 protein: ASSMGGAGTDTQY

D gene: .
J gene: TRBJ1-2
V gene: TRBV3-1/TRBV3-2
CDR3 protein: ASSQEGRVSGYT

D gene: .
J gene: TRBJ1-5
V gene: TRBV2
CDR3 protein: ASSEGLIIGPQH

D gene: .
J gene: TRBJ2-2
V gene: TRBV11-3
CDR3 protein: ASSLENTGELF

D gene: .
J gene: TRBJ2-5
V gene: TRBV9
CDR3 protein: ASSVWGSGQETQY

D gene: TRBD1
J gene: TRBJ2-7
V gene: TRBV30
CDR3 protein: AWTRTGNYEQY

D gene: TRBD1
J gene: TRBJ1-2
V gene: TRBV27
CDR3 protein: ASSRQGVSGYT

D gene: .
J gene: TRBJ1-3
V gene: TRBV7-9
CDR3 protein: ASSDRLPGNTIY

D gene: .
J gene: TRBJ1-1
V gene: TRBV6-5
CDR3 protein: ASSLDRNTEAF

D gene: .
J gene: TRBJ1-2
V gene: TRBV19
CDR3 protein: ATSPMNIYGYT